Each of the 25 T cell receptor beta chains below was sequenced from the same sample in a study of blood T cell repertoires in COVID-19. Produced via immunoSEQ multiplex PCR; TCRdb's table is partial and in-frame only. The table has 84,000 or so clones, about four fifths seen once. The sequenced sample consisted of peripheral blood. These receptors were obtained from a woman of 80 years or more with acute or convalescent COVID-19.

The rearrangement uses TRBV5-8 and TRBJ1-2; 7 positions match TRBD1. The CDR3 spans 15 residues. Germline CDR1 SGHTS, CDR2 YDEGEE. The V gene end was trimmed by 5 bases and the J gene end by 8 bases; junction bases not matched to a gene: 15. CDR3 nucleotide sequence: TGTGCCAGCAGTTGGGGGGCGAAGGGGGCTCGCGGCTACACCTTC. Its protein is CASSWGAKGARGYTF.

The chain couples TRBV5-5 to TRBJ2-1; 12 bases line up with TRBD2. Unmatched junction bases numbered 2, after V lost 1 base and J lost 9 bases. The CDR3 has 14 residues. The germline CDR1 and CDR2 sequences are SGHKS and YYEKEE (reference sequence). CDR3 amino acids: CASSLLAGGSEQFF. Written as DNA, the CDR3 is TGTGCCAGCAGCTTGCTAGCGGGGGGGTCTGAGCAGTTCTTC.

J is TRBJ1-3 and V is TRBV30, with D tentatively TRBD1 (6 bases). Trimming removed 2 bases at V and 2 bases at J, with 16 bases between. Per germline, CDR1 GTSNPN and CDR2 SVGIG (reference sequence). The CDR3 is made up of 16 amino acids. In nucleotides, the CDR3 is TGTGCCTGGAGTAGGAAGGGGGGGCTTGCTGGAAACACCATATATTTT. Protein product: CAWSRKGGLAGNTIYF. The full variable domain, in which reference TRBV30 and TRBJ1-3 provide the parts outside the CDR3, is SQTIHQWPATLVQPVGSPLSLECTVEGTSNPNLYWYRQAAGRGLQLLFYSVGIGQISSEVPQNLSASRPQDRQFILSSKKLLLSDSGFYLCAWSRKGGLAGNTIYFGEGSWLTVV.

The chain links TRBV7-9 to TRBJ2-2; no definite D call. This CDR3 has 16 residues. V gave up 1 base and J gave up 2 bases, with 11 bases separating them. Germline loops: CDR1 SEHNR, CDR2 FQNEAQ (reference sequence). CDR3 nucleotides: TGTGCCAGCAGCTTAGTCAGCTCTAGAAACACCGGGGAGCTGTTTTTT. Amino acid sequence: CASSLVSSRNTGELFF.

The rearrangement joins TRBV7-9 to TRBJ1-3; D is unresolved. This CDR3 is built from 17 residues. Germline V gene data show CDR1 as SEHNR and CDR2 as FQNEAQ (reference sequence). The V gene lost 5 bases and the J gene lost 0 bases, with 17 bases spanning the gap. The CDR3 DNA follows: TGTGCCAGCAGCCCCGCCGGCAGGAGGAGCTCTGGAAACACCATATATTTT. As protein: CASSPAGRRSSGNTIYF.

Comments on this clone: Other DNA sequences in the sample encode the same CDR3. The chain uses TRBV7-9 and TRBJ1-4; perhaps TRBD1 as D (5 bases). V lost 5 bases and J 9 bases, leaving 19 bases between the germline ends. The CDR3 runs to 15 residues. Germline CDR1 is SEHNR and CDR2 is FQNEAQ (reference sequence). CDR3 residues: CASSPISGLPKKLFF. The CDR3 nucleotides read TGTGCCAGCAGCCCGATATCGGGACTCCCGAAAAAACTGTTTTTT.

The chain has TRBV1 and TRBJ1-2. TRBV1 is termed a pseudogene. This CDR3 comprises 15 residues. The CDR3 coding sequence is TGCACCAGCAGCCAAGATAAGAGAGGGAACTATGGCTACACCTTC. Protein: CTSSQDKRGNYGYTF.

This clone appeared a few times. V is TRBV6-5 and J is TRBJ1-2; D is possibly TRBD1 (6 bases). Trimming cost V 7 bases and J 1 base, with 13 bases left between them. Germline CDR1 MNHEY, CDR2 SVGAGI. The CDR3 contains 14 residues. CDR3: CASTPGDNNYGYTF. CDR3 nucleotide sequence: TGTGCCAGCACCCCAGGGGACAATAACTATGGCTACACCTTC.

V and J are TRBV18 and TRBJ1-1; TRBD1 agrees at 7 bases. The CDR3 is 15 residues long. J lost 4 bases, V lost 4 bases, and 9 bases had no gene match. Germline V gene data show CDR1 as KGHSH and CDR2 as LQKENI. For the CDR3, the DNA is TGTGCCAGCTCACTCTCCGGGACAGTGACCACTGAAGCTTTCTTT. Translated: CASSLSGTVTTEAFF.

This clone appeared a few times. The gene calls are TRBV27 and TRBJ1-2; D possibly corresponds to TRBD1 (5 bases). This CDR3 spans 13 amino acids. From germline, CDR1 is MNHEY and CDR2 SMNVEV (reference sequence). The ends were cut back, 8 bases at V and 4 bases at J, with 14 bases in the middle. The CDR3 region is CASLGNGGYGYTF. The CDR3 DNA is TGTGCCAGCCTTGGAAACGGGGGCTATGGCTACACCTTC.

Only a few counts were recorded for this clone. The chain combines TRBV6-5 with TRBJ2-5; 8 bases are shared with TRBD1. This CDR3 is 14 amino acids long. From germline, CDR1 is MNHEY and CDR2 SVGAGI. Unmatched junction bases numbered 8, after V lost 4 bases and J lost 7 bases. DNA of the CDR3: TGTGCCAGCAGTTCGTTCTCCGGGACAGGGACCCAGTACTTC. Encoded protein: CASSSFSGTGTQYF.

The chain recombines TRBV3-1 (or the pseudogene TRBV3-2) with TRBJ2-7; D unresolved. Germline V gene lookup returns CDR1 LGHDT and CDR2 YNNKEL (reference sequence). Trimming stripped 0 bases from V and 6 bases from J, with 12 bases between. The CDR3 is 14 residues long. CDR3 in amino acids: CASSQDTITFEQYF. The CDR3 DNA sequence: TGTGCCAGCAGCCAAGATACTATAACCTTCGAGCAGTACTTC.

The chain combines TRBV14 with TRBJ1-2; D is unresolved. The V gene lost 2 bases and the J gene lost 4 bases, with 5 bases spanning the gap. Germline CDR1 SGHDN, CDR2 FVKESK. The CDR3 has 12 amino acids. The CDR3 loop is CASSQLLYGYTF. In nucleotides, the CDR3 is TGTGCCAGCAGCCAACTCCTCTATGGCTACACCTTC.

The rearrangement links TRBV6-1 to TRBJ1-4; 7 bases are shared with TRBD1. From germline, CDR1 is MNHNS and CDR2 SASEGT. The length of the CDR3 is 15 residues. Germline trimming cut 2 bases from V and 7 bases from J; bases unmatched to any gene: 7. The CDR3 protein is CASSELTGSSEKLFF. CDR3 DNA: TGTGCCAGCAGTGAATTGACAGGGAGTAGTGAAAAACTGTTTTTT.

Worth noting for this clone: The sample has other DNA sequences that encode this CDR3 too. The CDR3 sequence: CASSFSGGAADTQYF. The CDR3 DNA follows: TGTGCCAGCAGCTTTAGCGGGGGGGCCGCAGATACGCAGTATTTT. The V call is TRBV9, the J call TRBJ2-3; 11 positions match TRBD2. There are 15 residues in the CDR3. J gave up 4 bases and V 4 bases, and 5 bases lay outside the gene matches. Germline loops: CDR1 SGDLS, CDR2 YYNGEE. Full variable domain (missing parts from reference TRBV9 and TRBJ2-3): DSGVTQTPKHLITATGQRVTLRCSPRSGDLSVYWYQQSLDQGLQFLIQYYNGEERAKGNILERFSAQQFPDLHSELNLSSLELGDSALYFCASSFSGGAADTQYFGPGTRLTVL.

The CDR3 sequence: CSASRDRGATDTQYF. CDR3 in DNA: TGCAGTGCTAGTCGCGACAGGGGCGCCACAGATACGCAGTATTTT. The genes are TRBV20-1 and TRBJ2-3; 8 bases align to TRBD1. V lost 3 bases to trimming and J lost 2 bases; unmatched junction nucleotides: 7. The CDR3 length is 15 residues. Germline CDR1 DFQATT, CDR2 SNEGSKA (reference sequence).

Only one count was recorded for this clone. The chain is built from TRBV9 and TRBJ1-1; D is unresolved. This CDR3 has 14 residues. Trimming took off 6 bases at V and 0 bases at J, with 12 bases between the two ends. CDR1 is SGDLS and CDR2 is YYNGEE in the germline V gene. The CDR3 loop is CASTLGIMNTEAFF. The CDR3 region has the DNA TGTGCCAGCACCCTCGGGATCATGAACACTGAAGCTTTCTTT.

The rearrangement uses TRBV3-1 (or the pseudogene TRBV3-2) and TRBJ1-1, with a weak D call TRBD1 (6 bases). Germline CDR1 reads LGHDT; CDR2 reads YNNKEL (reference sequence). This CDR3 is built from 15 residues. V was clipped by 0 bases and J by 6 bases, with 14 bases between them. The chain's CDR3 is CASSQEILGGAEAFF. DNA for the CDR3: TGTGCCAGCAGCCAAGAAATTCTAGGGGGGGCTGAAGCTTTCTTT.

The chain links TRBV27 to TRBJ1-6; D remains unclear. V was pared by 2 bases and J by 2 bases, with 16 bases between. The germline V gene has CDR1 MNHEY and CDR2 SMNVEV (reference sequence). The CDR3 covers 18 residues. In DNA, the CDR3 is TGTGCCAGCAGTTTAAATTCGAAACGGGTAGCCTATAATTCACCCCTCCACTTT. It translates to CASSLNSKRVAYNSPLHF.

The chain is built from TRBV18 and TRBJ1-1, with D possibly matching TRBD1 (5 bases). Germline V gene data show CDR1 as KGHSH and CDR2 as LQKENI. The CDR3 length is 14 residues. V dropped 3 bases and J dropped 7 bases, with 15 bases sitting between them. The CDR3 loop is CASSPLDQGSEAFF. DNA for the CDR3: TGTGCCAGCTCACCGCTGGACCAGGGCAGTGAAGCTTTCTTT. The variable domain in full, with the rest retrieved from reference TRBV18 and TRBJ1-1, is NAGVMQNPRHLVRRRGQEARLRCSPMKGHSHVYWYRQLPEEGLKFMVYLQKENIIDESGMPKERFSAEFPKEGPSILRIQQVVRGDSAAYFCASSPLDQGSEAFFGQGTRLTVV.

The chain couples TRBV12-3 or TRBV12-4 to TRBJ2-7, with D maybe TRBD1 (6 bases). V was pared by 6 bases and J by 8 bases, with 14 bases between. The CDR3 spans 12 residues. Here the CDR3 reads CASRDSPTQQYF. CDR3 DNA sequence: TGTGCCAGCAGGGACAGTCCTACGCAGCAGTACTTC.

In its sample, this clone was seen a few times. The rearrangement joins TRBV10-3 to TRBJ2-2, with TRBD1 matching over 7 bases. Per germline, CDR1 ENHRY and CDR2 SYGVKD. The CDR3 runs to 14 residues. Trimming at V came to 7 bases and at J to 3 bases, leaving 5 bases not matched to a gene. In DNA form, the CDR3 reads TGTGCCATCACCAAAGGACAGGACACCGGGGAGCTGTTTTTT. Residues: CAITKGQDTGELFF.

The chain has TRBV6-5 and TRBJ2-3; 9 bases are shared with TRBD2. Germline CDR1 and CDR2: MNHEY and SVGAGI. The CDR3 covers 15 residues. The ends lost 5 bases at V and 3 bases at J; junction bases unmatched: 6. For the CDR3, the DNA is TGTGCCAGCAGTAGAGCGGGGGGCCTTACAGATACGCAGTATTTT. Its translation: CASSRAGGLTDTQYF.

V and J are TRBV6-4 and TRBJ2-3, with 9 positions matching TRBD1. This CDR3 has 14 residues. V gave up 8 bases and J gave up 5 bases; unmatched junction bases: 8. The germline V gene encodes CDR1 MRHNA and CDR2 SNTAGT. The CDR3 loop reads CASAEQGAGDTQYF. CDR3 bases: TGTGCCAGCGCTGAACAGGGGGCCGGAGATACGCAGTATTTT.

The V and J genes are TRBV10-2 and TRBJ1-5; 8 bases map to TRBD1. Germline loops: CDR1 WSHSY, CDR2 SAAADI. With V trimmed by 7 bases and J by 3 bases, 11 bases remained unmatched. The CDR3 runs 16 residues. This CDR3 is CASMGDRTYYNQPQHF. The CDR3 region has the DNA TGCGCCAGCATGGGGGACAGGACGTATTACAATCAGCCCCAGCATTTT.